Sequencing of this T cell receptor (beta chain) was carried out in a study of T-cell memory formation after mild COVID-19. As for the study in general: Largely donor-specific TCR clusters were found.

With respect to this clonotype: The antigen is unknown.

The CDR3 has 15 residues. V lost 4 bases and J 4 bases, leaving 11 bases between the germline ends. Germline CDR1 is SGHVS and CDR2 is FQNEAQ. Study results and caveats: Most CD4+ clones that shrank were in CM and EM, while CD8+ ones turned up in EMRA.

TCRdb called the 5' RACE reads again in MiXCR, with one record for every CDR3 protein. Of tens of thousands of distinct CDR3 sequences in the sample, 12% are singletons; the top ten hold approximately 24%. The V and J genes are TRBV7-8 and TRBJ1-6; D remains ambiguous. The receptor was isolated from a man between 18 and 29 years old who had mild COVID-19 (a few samples of this study predate the infection). Cell type and time point are not known. Specimen: PBMCs or a T cell subset sorted from them (not recorded which). The CDR3 loop is CASSSAGTYNSPLHF. CDR3 nucleotide sequence: TGTGCCAGCAGCTCCGCGGGCACTTATAATTCACCCCTCCACTTT.